The sequence of this T cell receptor (beta chain) was determined in a study of post-analysis software for immune sequencing data. Overall study context: Included among the disease courses, which were recorded for the cohort, were relapsing-remitting, secondary progressive and progressive-relapsing multiple sclerosis. Study-level findings and limits: About 5 TRBV segments were more frequent in patients than controls; TRBV5-6, TRBV5-1 and TRBV20-1 belonged to this group.

This clonotype was found a few times. Its cognate antigen is unknown. Germline loops: CDR1 MNHEY, CDR2 SVGAGI. Trimming removed 5 bases from V and 8 bases from J; junction bases left unmatched: 11. This CDR3 region has 15 residues. TCR beta cDNA libraries included unique molecular identifiers. In TCRdb, the PCR reads were re-called with MiXCR into one record per CDR3 protein. The profile shows 350,000 to 450,000 distinct CDR3 sequences, less than 40% of them singletons. This receptor was obtained from a girl aged 2-10 years with multiple sclerosis. Sequencing used blood. This sequence joins TRBV6-5 and TRBJ1-2; 10 nucleotides agree with TRBD1. In nucleotides, the CDR3 is TGTGCCAGCAGTCATGACAGGGGGCCTTTTAACGGCTACACCTTC. This encodes CASSHDRGPFNGYTF.